This T cell receptor (beta chain) was sequenced during a study of T cell responses to AZD1222 COVID-19 vaccine. Some clones are missing from TCRdb's copy, which holds only in-frame ones; the method was immunoSEQ multiplex PCR. The sample holds just under 95,000 clones, 70% to 90% seen once. Source: peripheral blood, taken on day 0 of AZD1222 vaccination. The receptor's source is an adult in good health.

The CDR3 loop reads CASSQERHLYNEQFF. In nucleotides, the CDR3 is TGTGCCAGCAGCCAAGAGCGGCATCTCTACAATGAGCAGTTCTTC. The genes are TRBV4-2 and TRBJ2-1; D is unclear. Germline CDR1 LGHNA, CDR2 YNFKEQ. The CDR3 covers 15 residues. The V end lost 0 bases, the J end lost 3 bases, and 9 bases lay between the germline ends.